This T cell receptor beta chain was captured by sequencing in a study of shared clonotypes between healthy human individuals. J lost 7 bases, V lost 8 bases, and 12 bases had no gene match. The CDR3 covers 15 residues. The germline V gene has CDR1 MNHEY and CDR2 SVGAGI. This was a deep-level run. Unsorted PBMCs provided DNA that was sequenced on ten immunoSEQ deep assay plates. In the authors' methods: Because ImmunoSEQ provided only junction sequences with no quality scores, the filtering differed. Produced via immunoSEQ multiplex PCR; TCRdb's table is partial and in-frame only. V, J and clone size derive from that table, while D and trimming were established from the DNA sequence. Of more than 400,000 clones listed, around four fifths are singletons. Donors were healthy HIV-negative adults without recently reported acute infections or vaccinations.

The rearrangement uses TRBV6-5 and TRBJ2-2, with 8 positions matching TRBD1. The source material was PBMCs. The source of this sequence is a woman in her 40s in good health. Some clones in this sample may be carry-over from other donors' samples. The CDR3 loop reads CASRLTGVFVGELFF. The CDR3 bases are TGTGCCAGCCGCCTGACAGGGGTATTTGTCGGGGAGCTGTTTTTT.